This T cell receptor (beta chain) stems from a study of beta chain features in type 1 diabetes. About the research overall: There was similarity between patients and healthy donors in age, gender and cell yields. Study-level points and caveats: Overrepresentation of cells with high TCR expression could result from cDNA sequencing.

Sequencing targeted expressed TCRB transcripts, as all isolated RNA had been reverse transcribed. Repertoires were generated with immunoSEQ multiplex PCR, while TCRdb's copy carries only in-frame clones and drops some. The sample lists hundreds of thousands of clones, around 15% occurring once. Concerning this clone itself: Its antigen is still unknown.

Around 0.12 L of blood, on average, came from one heparinised draw per donor. The CDR3 is 15 amino acids. The germline V gene has CDR1 MDHEN and CDR2 SYDVKM. Trimming left V 7 bases short and J 1 base short, with 16 bases between. The chain is built from TRBV28 and TRBJ2-5; TRBD2 might be the D (7 bases). The sequence was collected from a man aged 18 to 35 in good health. The sample consisted of naive CD4+ T cells from blood. The CDR3 DNA follows: TGTGCCAGCACCCGGAGGGGGGGCGTCCAAGAGACCCAGTACTTC. It specifies CASTRRGGVQETQYF. Variable domain in full (rest from reference TRBV28 and TRBJ2-5): DVKVTQSSRYLVKRTGEKVFLECVQDMDHENMFWYRQDPGLGLRLIYFSYDVKMKEKGDIPEGYSVSREKKERFSLILESASTNQTSMYLCASTRRGGVQETQYFGPGTRLLVL.